The 5 T cell receptor beta chains presented below share a single source sample, sequenced in a study of response to subunit inactivated influenza vaccine. TCRdb re-called the RT-PCR reads with MiXCR, one entry per CDR3 protein. The sample lists a few hundred thousand distinct CDR3 sequences; around 15% were seen once. The input for sequencing was PBMCs from blood, taken 12 days after vaccination. These receptors were taken from a man aged 50-59 years who received an inactivated influenza vaccine.

This clonotype was observed a few times. The rearrangement links TRBV10-3 to TRBJ2-4, with 7 bases aligning to TRBD2. CDR1 is ENHRY, CDR2 SYGVKD, per germline. Trimming took 7 bases from V and 2 from J; bases not matched to a gene: 5. The CDR3 length is 14 residues. The CDR3 loop reads CAIMGGGSKNIQYF. CDR3 sequence (DNA): TGTGCCATCATGGGGGGGGGATCCAAAAACATTCAGTACTTC.

The chain links TRBV9 to TRBJ2-2; no firm D call. CDR1 is SGDLS and CDR2 is YYNGEE in the germline V gene. The CDR3 consists of 14 residues. The germline V and J ends were trimmed by 4 bases and 1 base, with 8 bases remaining between them. CDR3 nucleotides: TGTGCCAGCAGCCCCTACGGGAACACCGGGGAGCTGTTTTTT. Residues: CASSPYGNTGELFF.

CDR3 amino acids: CASSYGGTGNTGELFF. DNA for the CDR3: TGTGCCAGCAGTTACGGCGGGACAGGTAACACCGGGGAGCTGTTTTTT. The J gene is TRBJ2-2, the V gene TRBV6-2 or TRBV6-3, with 8 nucleotides matching TRBD1. Trimming cost V 2 bases and J 2 bases; bases outside gene matches: 4. Germline V gene sequence: CDR1 MNHEY, CDR2 SVGEGT. This CDR3 contains 16 residues.

This clonotype was recorded a few times. V is TRBV5-6 and J is TRBJ1-3; 8 bases agree with TRBD1. The junction had 9 bases not matched to a gene; V was cut back by 4 bases and J by 3 bases. Germline assignment: CDR1 SGHDT and CDR2 YYEEEE. The CDR3 contains 16 residues. The CDR3 here is CASSRKDRAFGNTIYF. The CDR3 DNA reads as TGTGCCAGCAGCCGGAAGGACAGGGCCTTTGGAAACACCATATATTTT.

The rearrangement links TRBV20-1 to TRBJ2-7, with 11 bases that match TRBD2. This CDR3 region has 14 residues. Losses at the gene ends were 6 bases for V and 0 bases for J; bases not matched to a gene: 4. Germline CDR1 is DFQATT and CDR2 is SNEGSKA (reference sequence). The CDR3 region has the DNA TGCAGTGCAATCACTAGCGGGGGCTCCTACGAGCAGTACTTC. Translated, it gives CSAITSGGSYEQYF.